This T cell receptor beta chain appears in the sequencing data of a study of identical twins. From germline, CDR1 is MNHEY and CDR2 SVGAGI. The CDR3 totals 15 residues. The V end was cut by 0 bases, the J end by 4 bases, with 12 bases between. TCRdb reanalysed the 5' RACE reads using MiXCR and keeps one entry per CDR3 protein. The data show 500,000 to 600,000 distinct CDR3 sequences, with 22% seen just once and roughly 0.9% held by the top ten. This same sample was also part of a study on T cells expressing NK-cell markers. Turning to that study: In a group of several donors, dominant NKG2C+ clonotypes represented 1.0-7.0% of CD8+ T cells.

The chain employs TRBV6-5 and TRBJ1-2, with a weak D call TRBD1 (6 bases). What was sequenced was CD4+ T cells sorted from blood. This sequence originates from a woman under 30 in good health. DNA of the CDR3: TGTGCCAGCAGTTACTCCGGGGGCGCAGGCTATGGCTACACCTTC. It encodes CASSYSGGAGYGYTF.